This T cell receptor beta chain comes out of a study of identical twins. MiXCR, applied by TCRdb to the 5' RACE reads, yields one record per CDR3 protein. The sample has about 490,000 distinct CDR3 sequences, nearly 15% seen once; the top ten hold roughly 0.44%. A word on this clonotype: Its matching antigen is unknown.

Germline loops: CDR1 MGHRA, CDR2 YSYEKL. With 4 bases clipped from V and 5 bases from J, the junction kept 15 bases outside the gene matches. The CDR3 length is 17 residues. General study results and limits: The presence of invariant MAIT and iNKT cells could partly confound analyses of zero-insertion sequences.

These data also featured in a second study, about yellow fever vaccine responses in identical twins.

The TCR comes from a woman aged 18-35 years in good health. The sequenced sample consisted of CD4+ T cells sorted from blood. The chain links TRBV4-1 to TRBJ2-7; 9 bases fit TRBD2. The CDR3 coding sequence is TGCGCCAGCAGCCCCCGATTAGGTAGCGGGAGTTTCGACGAGCAGTACTTC. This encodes CASSPRLGSGSFDEQYF.